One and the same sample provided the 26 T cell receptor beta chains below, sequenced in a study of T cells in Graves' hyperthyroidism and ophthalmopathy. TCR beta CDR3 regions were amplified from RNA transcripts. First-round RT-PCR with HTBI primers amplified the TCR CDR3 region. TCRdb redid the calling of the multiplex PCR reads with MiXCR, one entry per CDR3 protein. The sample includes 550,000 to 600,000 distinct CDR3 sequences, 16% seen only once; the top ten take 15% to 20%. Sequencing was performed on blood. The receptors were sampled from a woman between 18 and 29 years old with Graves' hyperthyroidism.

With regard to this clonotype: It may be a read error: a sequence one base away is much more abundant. This CDR3 reads CASSFDRGDSPLHF. The CDR3 DNA reads TGTGCCAGCAGCTTCGACAGGGGTGATTCACCCCTCCACTTT. The genes are TRBV13 and TRBJ1-6; 8 nucleotides align to TRBD1. V trimming: 3 bases; J trimming: 8 bases; junction bases outside the gene matches: 3. The V gene's germline CDR1 is PRHDT and CDR2 FYEKMQ (reference sequence). The CDR3 extends over 14 amino acids.

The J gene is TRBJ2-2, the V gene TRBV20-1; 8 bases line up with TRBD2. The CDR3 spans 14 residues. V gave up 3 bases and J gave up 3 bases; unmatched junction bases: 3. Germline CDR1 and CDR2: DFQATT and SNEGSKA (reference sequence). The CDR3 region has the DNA TGCAGTGCTAGTCCCGGGAGGGACACCGGGGAGCTGTTTTTT. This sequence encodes CSASPGRDTGELFF.

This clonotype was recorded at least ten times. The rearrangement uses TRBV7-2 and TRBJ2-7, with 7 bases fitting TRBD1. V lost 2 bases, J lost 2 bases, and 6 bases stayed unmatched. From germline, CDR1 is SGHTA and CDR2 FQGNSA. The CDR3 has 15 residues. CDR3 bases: TGTGCCAGCAGCTTATACGGGACAGAGCCCTACGAGCAGTACTTC. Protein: CASSLYGTEPYEQYF.

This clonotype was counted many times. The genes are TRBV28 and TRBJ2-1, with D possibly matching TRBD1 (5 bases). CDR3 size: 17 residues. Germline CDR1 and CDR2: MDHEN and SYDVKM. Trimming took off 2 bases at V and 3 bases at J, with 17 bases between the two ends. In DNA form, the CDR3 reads TGTGCCAGCAGTTTACGGGCCCGGGCAGGGCTCTACAATGAGCAGTTCTTC. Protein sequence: CASSLRARAGLYNEQFF.

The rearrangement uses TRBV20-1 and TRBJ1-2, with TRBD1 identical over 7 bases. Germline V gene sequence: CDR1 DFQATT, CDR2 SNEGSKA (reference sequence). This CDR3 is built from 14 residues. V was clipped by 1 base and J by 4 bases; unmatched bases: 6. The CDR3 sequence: CSARVETGSYGYTF. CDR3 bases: TGCAGTGCTAGAGTCGAGACAGGGTCCTATGGCTACACCTTC.

CDR3: CASSFVAHGTKYGYTF. The CDR3 region has the DNA TGTGCCAGCAGTTTCGTCGCCCACGGAACAAAATATGGCTACACCTTC. V gene TRBV12-3 or TRBV12-4 combines with J gene TRBJ1-2, with unresolved D. V lost 3 bases, J lost 5 bases, and 19 bases lay in between. The CDR3 consists of 16 residues.

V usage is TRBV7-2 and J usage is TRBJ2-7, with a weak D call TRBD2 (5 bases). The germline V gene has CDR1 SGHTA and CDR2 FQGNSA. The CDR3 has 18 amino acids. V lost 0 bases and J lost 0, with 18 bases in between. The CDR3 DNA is TGTGCCAGCAGCTTAGCGCTTTCTTCCGACTACCGCTCCTACGAGCAGTACTTC. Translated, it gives CASSLALSSDYRSYEQYF.

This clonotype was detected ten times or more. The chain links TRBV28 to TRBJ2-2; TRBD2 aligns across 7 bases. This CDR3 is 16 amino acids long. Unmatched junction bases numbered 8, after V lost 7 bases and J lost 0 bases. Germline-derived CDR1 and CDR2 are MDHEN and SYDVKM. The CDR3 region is CASMREGSTNTGELFF. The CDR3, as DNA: TGTGCCAGCATGAGGGAGGGCAGCACGAACACCGGGGAGCTGTTTTTT.

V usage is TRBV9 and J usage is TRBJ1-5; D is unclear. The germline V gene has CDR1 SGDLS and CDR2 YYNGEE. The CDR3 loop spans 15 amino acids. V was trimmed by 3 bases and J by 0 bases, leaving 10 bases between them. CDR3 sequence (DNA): TGTGCCAGCAGCGCCGAGGGTTATAGCAATCAGCCCCAGCATTTT. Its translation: CASSAEGYSNQPQHF.

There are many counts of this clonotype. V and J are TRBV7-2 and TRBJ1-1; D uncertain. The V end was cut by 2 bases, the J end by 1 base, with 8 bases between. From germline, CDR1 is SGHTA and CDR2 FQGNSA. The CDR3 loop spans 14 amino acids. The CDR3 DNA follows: TGTGCCAGCAGCTTATTCGCAGGGAACACTGAAGCTTTCTTT. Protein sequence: CASSLFAGNTEAFF.

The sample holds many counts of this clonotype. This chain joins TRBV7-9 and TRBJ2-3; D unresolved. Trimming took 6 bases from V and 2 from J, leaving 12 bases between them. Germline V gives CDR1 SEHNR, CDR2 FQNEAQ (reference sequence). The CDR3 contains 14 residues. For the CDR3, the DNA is TGTGCCAGCAGTTTGATCCCATTCACAGATACGCAGTATTTT. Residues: CASSLIPFTDTQYF.

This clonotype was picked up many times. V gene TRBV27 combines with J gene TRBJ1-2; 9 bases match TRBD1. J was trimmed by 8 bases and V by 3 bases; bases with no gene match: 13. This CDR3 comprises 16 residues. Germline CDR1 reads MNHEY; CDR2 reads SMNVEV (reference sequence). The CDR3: CASSFLPGQGHDGYTF. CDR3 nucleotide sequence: TGTGCCAGCAGTTTCTTACCGGGACAGGGTCACGACGGCTACACCTTC.

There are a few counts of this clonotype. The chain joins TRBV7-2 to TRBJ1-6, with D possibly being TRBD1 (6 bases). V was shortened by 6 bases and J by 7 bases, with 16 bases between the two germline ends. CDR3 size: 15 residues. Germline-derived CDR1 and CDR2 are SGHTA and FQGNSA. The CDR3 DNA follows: TGTGCCAGCAGTCCAACAGGGTTTTGGAATTCACCCCTCCACTTT. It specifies CASSPTGFWNSPLHF.

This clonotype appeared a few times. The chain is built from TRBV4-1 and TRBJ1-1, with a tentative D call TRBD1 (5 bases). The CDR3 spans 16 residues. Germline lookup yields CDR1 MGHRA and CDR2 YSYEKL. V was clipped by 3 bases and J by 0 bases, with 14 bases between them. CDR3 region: CASSQPSGRLNTEAFF. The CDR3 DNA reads TGCGCCAGCAGCCAGCCGTCGGGACGTTTGAACACTGAAGCTTTCTTT.

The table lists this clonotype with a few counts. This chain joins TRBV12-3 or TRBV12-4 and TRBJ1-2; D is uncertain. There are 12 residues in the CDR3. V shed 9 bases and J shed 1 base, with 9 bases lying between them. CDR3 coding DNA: TGTGCCAGTACGTACAGTAACTATGGCTACACCTTC. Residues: CASTYSNYGYTF.

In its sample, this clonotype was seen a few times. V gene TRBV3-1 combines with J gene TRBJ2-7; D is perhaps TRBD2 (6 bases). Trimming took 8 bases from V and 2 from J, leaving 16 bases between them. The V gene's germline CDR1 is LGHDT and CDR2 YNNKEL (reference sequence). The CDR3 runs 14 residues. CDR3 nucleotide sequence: TGTGCCAGCTCCGCCGGGACTGGGCCCTACGAGCAGTACTTC. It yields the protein CASSAGTGPYEQYF.

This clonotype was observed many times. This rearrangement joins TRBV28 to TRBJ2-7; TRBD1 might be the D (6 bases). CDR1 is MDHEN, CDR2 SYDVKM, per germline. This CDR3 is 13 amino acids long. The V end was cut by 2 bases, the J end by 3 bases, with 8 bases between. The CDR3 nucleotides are TGTGCCAGCAGTTTAGGGACATTCTACGAGCAGTACTTC. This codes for CASSLGTFYEQYF.

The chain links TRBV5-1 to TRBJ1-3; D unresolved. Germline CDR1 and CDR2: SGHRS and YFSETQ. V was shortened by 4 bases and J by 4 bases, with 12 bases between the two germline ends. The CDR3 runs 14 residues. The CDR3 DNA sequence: TGCGCCAGCAGCAGACTGGGCCCCGGAAACACCATATATTTT. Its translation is CASSRLGPGNTIYF.

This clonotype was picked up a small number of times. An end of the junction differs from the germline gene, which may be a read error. Here the CDR3 reads CASSDSGVYSNQPQHF. The CDR3 DNA reads as TGTGCCAGCAGTGACTCAGGGGTCTATAGCAATCAGCCCCAGCATTTT. The chain employs TRBV6-5 and TRBJ1-5, with D possibly matching TRBD1 (6 bases). The CDR3 is 16 residues long. Per the germline V gene, CDR1 is MNHEY and CDR2 is SVGAGI.

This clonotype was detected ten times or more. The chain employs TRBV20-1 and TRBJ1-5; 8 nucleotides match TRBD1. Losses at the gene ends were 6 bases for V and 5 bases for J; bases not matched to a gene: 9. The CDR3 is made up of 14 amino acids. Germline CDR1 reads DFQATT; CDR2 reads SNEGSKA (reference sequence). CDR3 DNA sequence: TGCAGTGCCCAAGACGGGACAGGAGATCAGCCCCAGCATTTT. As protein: CSAQDGTGDQPQHF.

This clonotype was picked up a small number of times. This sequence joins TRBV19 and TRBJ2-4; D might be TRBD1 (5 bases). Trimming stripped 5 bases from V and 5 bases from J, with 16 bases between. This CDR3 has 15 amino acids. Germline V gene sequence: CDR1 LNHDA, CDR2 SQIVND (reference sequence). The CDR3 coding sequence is TGTGCCAGTAGTCCCTTACAGGCGGACGAAAACATTCAGTACTTC. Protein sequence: CASSPLQADENIQYF.

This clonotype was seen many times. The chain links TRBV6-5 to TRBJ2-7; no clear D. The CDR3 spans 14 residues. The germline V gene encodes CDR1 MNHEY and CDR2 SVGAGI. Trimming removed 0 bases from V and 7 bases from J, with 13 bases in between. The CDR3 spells CASSYSVFSGEQYF. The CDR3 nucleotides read TGTGCCAGCAGTTACTCTGTCTTCTCTGGTGAGCAGTACTTC.

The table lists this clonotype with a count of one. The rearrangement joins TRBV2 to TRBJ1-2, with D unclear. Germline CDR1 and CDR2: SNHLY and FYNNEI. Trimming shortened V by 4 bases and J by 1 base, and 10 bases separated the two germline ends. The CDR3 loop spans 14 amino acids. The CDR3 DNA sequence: TGTGCCAGCAGTGTGGGCAGGAGTAACTATGGCTACACCTTC. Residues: CASSVGRSNYGYTF.

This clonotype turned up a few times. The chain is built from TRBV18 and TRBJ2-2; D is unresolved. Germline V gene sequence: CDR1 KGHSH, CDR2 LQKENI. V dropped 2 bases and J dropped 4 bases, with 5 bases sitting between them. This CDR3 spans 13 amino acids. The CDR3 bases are TGTGCCAGCTCACCAGCCCTCACCGGGGAGCTGTTTTTT. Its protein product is CASSPALTGELFF.

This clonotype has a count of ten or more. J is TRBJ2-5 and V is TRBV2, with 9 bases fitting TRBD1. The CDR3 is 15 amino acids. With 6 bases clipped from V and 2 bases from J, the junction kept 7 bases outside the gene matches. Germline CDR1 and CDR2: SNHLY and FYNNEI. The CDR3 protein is CASSRDRGIQETQYF. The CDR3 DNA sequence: TGTGCCAGCAGCCGCGACAGGGGGATTCAAGAGACCCAGTACTTC.

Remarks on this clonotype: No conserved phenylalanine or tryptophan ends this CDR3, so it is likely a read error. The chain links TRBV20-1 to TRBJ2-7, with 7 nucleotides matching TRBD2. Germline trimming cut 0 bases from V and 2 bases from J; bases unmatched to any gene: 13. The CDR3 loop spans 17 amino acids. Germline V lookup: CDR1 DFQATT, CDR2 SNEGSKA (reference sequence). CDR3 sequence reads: CSARDHLQRDNPYEQYL. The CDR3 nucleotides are TGCAGTGCTAGAGATCATCTCCAGCGGGATAATCCCTACGAGCAGTACCTC.